The entry below gives a single TCR beta chain sequence along with its context. The antigen it recognizes is unknown. Nothing much larger sits one base from this clone, and base qualities are not available. This entry belongs to a study of blood T cell repertoires in COVID-19 (dated by TCRdb to the early 2020s). For context, the study as a whole: The collaborator samples originated in the United States, Italy and Spain and spanned the acute and convalescent phases of COVID-19. The repertoires were released in a freely available public database meant as a resource for research on the immune response to SARS-CoV-2. The prospective study material was composed of cDNA or gDNA derived from T cells, B-cell-depleted T cells, or PBMCs. The samples were drawn from the first 160 participants of the ongoing ImmuneRACE study and from 1,254 subjects provided by 6 global collaborators. The dataset comprised deeply sampled blood TCRbeta repertoires from subjects exposed to, actively infected with, or recovered from COVID-19. Nearly every sample came with metadata listing a de-identified subject ID, COVID-19 status, age in years and sex. Where available, HLA class I and class II types were obtained from metadata supplied by the sample provider rather than from assay-based typing. What the study reported, not specific to this receptor: The quantity of clinical and demographic metadata differed by source and by participant and was supplied without curation.

CDR3 length: 15 amino acids, cysteine to phenylalanine. Just the 45-base CDR3 DNA is kept, in frame starting at base 1. Sequences SGHNT (CDR1) and YYREEE (CDR2) are obtained from the germline V gene (reference sequence). Trimming at the junction amounts to 0 bases on V and 6 bases on J, and the germline ends lie 13 bases apart. TCRbeta CDR3 regions were amplified from genomic DNA using the immunoSEQ Assay, a bias-controlled multiplex PCR. The study's processing was this. The number of nucleated cells in each sample was estimated by amplification of reference gene primers within the assay. To quantify the absolute abundance of each unique TCRbeta CDR3 rearrangement, sequence reads were collapsed and filtered. For each sample, productive Simpson clonality was calculated as the square root of Simpson's diversity index over productive rearrangements. TCRdb provides this immuneACCESS table in a form limited to in-frame rearrangements. Some clones are lacking; in checked studies, under half of them reflect an unresolved V gene, and why the rest are absent is not known. V and J calls and clone size are those listed in that table; D and trimming were worked out from the DNA. The sample has around 70,000 clones on record, 78% of them singletons. Jointly, the top ten make up around a sixth of the sample.

Collaborating institutions collected whole blood in K2EDTA tubes following their own protocols. For TCRbeta analysis, collaborator samples were shipped as frozen whole blood, as isolated PBMCs, or as DNA extracted from either sample type. This sequence originates from a human donor in a cohort sampled during active COVID-19. The sequenced material came from peripheral blood. The chain joins TRBV5-4 to TRBJ1-5; the D gene is not confidently resolved. The DNA sequence reads TGTGCCAGCAGCTTGGTTCCTGGTTCGGGTCAGCCCCAGCATTTT. The resulting protein is CASSLVPGSGQPQHF.